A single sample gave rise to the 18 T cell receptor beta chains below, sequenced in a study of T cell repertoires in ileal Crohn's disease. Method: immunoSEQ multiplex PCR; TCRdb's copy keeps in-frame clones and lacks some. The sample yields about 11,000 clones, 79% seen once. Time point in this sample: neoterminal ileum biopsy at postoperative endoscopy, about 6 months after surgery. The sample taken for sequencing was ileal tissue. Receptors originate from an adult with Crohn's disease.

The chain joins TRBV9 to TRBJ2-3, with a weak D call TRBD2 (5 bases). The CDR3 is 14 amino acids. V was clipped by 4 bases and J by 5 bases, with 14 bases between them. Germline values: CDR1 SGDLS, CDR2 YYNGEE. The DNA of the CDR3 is TGTGCCAGCAGCTTGGGCGGCCGGGGAGATACGCAGTATTTT. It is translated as CASSLGGRGDTQYF. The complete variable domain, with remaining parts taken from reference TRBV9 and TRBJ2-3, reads DSGVTQTPKHLITATGQRVTLRCSPRSGDLSVYWYQQSLDQGLQFLIQYYNGEERAKGNILERFSAQQFPDLHSELNLSSLELGDSALYFCASSLGGRGDTQYFGPGTRLTVL.

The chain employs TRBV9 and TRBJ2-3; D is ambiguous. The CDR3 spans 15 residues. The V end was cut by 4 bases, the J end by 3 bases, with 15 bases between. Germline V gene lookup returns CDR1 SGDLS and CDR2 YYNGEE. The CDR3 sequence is CASSLTAGWTDTQYF. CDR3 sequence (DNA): TGTGCCAGCAGCTTAACCGCCGGGTGGACAGATACGCAGTATTTT.

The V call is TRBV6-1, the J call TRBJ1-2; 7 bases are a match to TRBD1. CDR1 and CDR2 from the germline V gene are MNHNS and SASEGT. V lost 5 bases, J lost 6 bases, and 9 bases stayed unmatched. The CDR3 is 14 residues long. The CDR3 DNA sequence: TGTGCCAGCAGTATATCGACAGGGTCGGATGGCTACACCTTC. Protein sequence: CASSISTGSDGYTF.

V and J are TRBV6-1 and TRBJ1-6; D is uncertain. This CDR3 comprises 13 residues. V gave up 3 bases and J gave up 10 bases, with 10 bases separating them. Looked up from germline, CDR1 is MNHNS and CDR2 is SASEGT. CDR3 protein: CASSEPGWSPLHF. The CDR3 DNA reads TGTGCCAGCAGTGAGCCGGGGTGGTCACCCCTCCACTTT.

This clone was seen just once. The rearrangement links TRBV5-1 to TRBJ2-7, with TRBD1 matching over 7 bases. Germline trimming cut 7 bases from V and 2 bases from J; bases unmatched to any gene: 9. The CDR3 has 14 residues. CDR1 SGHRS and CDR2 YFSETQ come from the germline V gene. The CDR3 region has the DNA TGCGCCAGCGCCGTTGGGACAGACACCTACGAGCAGTACTTC. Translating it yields CASAVGTDTYEQYF.

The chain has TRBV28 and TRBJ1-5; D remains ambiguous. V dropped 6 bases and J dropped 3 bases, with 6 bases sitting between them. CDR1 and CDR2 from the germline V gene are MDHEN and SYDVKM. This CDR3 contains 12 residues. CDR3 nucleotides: TGTGCCAGCAGCCGCTACAATCAGCCCCAGCATTTT. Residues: CASSRYNQPQHF.

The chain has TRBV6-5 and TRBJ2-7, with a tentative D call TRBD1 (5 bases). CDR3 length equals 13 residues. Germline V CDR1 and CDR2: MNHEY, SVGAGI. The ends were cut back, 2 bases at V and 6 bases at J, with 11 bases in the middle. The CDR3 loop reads CASSYRGSREQYF. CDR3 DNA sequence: TGTGCCAGCAGTTACAGGGGTTCGCGCGAGCAGTACTTC.

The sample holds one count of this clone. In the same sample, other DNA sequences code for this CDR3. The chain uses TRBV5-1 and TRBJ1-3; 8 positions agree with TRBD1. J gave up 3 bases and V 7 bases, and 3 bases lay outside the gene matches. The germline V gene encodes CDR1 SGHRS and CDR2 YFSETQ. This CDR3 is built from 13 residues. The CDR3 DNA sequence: TGCGCCAGCCAGGGGGCGGATGGAAACACCATATATTTT. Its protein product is CASQGADGNTIYF.

The CDR3 DNA reads as TGTGCCAGCAGCCGGAAGATAACAGGGCTGAACACTGAAGCTTTCTTT. This gives the protein CASSRKITGLNTEAFF. The chain is built from TRBV4-2 and TRBJ1-1; D perhaps matches TRBD1 (6 bases). Germline V gene data show CDR1 as LGHNA and CDR2 as YNFKEQ. This CDR3 has 16 residues. V was shortened by 4 bases and J by 0 bases, with 15 bases between the two germline ends.

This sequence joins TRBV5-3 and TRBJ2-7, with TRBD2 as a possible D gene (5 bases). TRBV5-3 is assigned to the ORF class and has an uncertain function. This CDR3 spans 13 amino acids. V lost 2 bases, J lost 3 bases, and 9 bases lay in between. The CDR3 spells CARSFLRDYEQYF. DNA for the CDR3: TGTGCCAGAAGCTTTCTCCGGGACTACGAGCAGTACTTC.

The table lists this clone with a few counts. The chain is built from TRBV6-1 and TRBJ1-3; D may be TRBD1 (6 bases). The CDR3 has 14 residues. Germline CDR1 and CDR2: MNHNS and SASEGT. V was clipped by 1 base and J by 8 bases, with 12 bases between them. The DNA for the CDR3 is TGTGCCAGCAGTGAAGGGGGGCACTCGGACACCATATATTTT. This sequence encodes CASSEGGHSDTIYF.

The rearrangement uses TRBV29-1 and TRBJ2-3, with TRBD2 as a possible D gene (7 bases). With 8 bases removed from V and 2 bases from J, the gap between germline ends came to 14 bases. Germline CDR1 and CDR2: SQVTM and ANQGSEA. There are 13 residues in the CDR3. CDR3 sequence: CSLWGGATDTQYF. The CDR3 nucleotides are TGCAGCCTGTGGGGGGGGGCCACAGATACGCAGTATTTT.

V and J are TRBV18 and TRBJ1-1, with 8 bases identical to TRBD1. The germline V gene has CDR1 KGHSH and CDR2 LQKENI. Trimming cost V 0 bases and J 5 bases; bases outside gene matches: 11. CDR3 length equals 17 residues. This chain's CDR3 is CASSPPGVARGLTEAFF. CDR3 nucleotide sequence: TGTGCCAGCTCACCACCGGGGGTCGCCAGGGGGCTGACTGAAGCTTTCTTT.

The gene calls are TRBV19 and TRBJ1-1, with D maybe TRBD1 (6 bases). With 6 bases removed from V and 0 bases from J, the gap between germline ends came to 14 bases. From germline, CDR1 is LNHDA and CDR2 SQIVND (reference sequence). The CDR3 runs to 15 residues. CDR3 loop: CASRSDSSMNTEAFF. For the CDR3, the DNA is TGTGCCAGTAGATCGGACAGCTCTATGAACACTGAAGCTTTCTTT.

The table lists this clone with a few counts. CDR3 sequence: CASSLAGPDEKLFF. The DNA of the CDR3 is TGTGCCAGCAGTTTGGCAGGGCCCGATGAAAAACTGTTTTTT. The chain employs TRBV28 and TRBJ1-4; the D gene is possibly TRBD1 (5 bases). With 3 bases removed from V and 6 bases from J, the gap between germline ends came to 11 bases. This CDR3 has 14 residues. Germline CDR1 reads MDHEN; CDR2 reads SYDVKM. The complete variable domain, with remaining parts taken from reference TRBV28 and TRBJ1-4, reads DVKVTQSSRYLVKRTGEKVFLECVQDMDHENMFWYRQDPGLGLRLIYFSYDVKMKEKGDIPEGYSVSREKKERFSLILESASTNQTSMYLCASSLAGPDEKLFFGSGTQLSVL.

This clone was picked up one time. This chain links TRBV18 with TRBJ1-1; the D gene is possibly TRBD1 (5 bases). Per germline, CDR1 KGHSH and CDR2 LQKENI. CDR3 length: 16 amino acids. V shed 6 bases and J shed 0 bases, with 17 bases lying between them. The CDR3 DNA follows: TGTGCCAGCTCCGACGGCGGGGACGGTATGAACACTGAAGCTTTCTTT. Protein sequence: CASSDGGDGMNTEAFF.

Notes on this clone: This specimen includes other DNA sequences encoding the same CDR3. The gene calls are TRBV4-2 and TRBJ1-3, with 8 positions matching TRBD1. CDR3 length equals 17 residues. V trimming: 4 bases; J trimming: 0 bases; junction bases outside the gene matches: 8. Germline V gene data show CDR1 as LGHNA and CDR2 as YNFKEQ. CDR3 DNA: TGTGCCAGCAGCCCCCCGACAGGGGCTACCTCTGGAAACACCATATATTTT. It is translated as CASSPPTGATSGNTIYF.

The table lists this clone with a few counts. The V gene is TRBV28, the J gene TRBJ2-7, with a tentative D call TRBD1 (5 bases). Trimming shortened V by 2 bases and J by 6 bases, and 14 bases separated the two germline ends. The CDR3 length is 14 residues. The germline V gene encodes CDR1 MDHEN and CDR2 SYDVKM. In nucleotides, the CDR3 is TGTGCCAGCAGTTTAGGCAGGGCTCTAGTCGAGCAGTACTTC. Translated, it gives CASSLGRALVEQYF.